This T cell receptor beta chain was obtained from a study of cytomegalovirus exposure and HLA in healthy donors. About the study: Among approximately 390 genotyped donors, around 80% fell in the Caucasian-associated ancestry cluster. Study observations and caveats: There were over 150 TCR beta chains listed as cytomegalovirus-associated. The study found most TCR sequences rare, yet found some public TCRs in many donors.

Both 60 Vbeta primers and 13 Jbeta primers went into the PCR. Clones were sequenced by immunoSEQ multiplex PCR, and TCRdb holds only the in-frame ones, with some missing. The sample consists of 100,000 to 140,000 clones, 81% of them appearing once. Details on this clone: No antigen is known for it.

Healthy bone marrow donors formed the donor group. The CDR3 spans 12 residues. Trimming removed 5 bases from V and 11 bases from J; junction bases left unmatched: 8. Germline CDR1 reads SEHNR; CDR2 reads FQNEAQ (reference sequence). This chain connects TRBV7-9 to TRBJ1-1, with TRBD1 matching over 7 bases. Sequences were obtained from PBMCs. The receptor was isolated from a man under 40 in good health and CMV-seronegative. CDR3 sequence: CASSKKGAIAFF. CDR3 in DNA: TGTGCCAGCAGCAAAAAGGGGGCGATTGCTTTCTTT.